This T cell receptor beta chain is drawn from a study of cytomegalovirus exposure and HLA in healthy donors. Study details: Earlier, 110 million or so unique TCR beta sequences were recovered from approximately 180 million T cells by an analysis. Study results and caveats: Roughly uniform sequencing depth across donors was assumed, possibly incorrectly. As was reported, the classifier diagnosed cytomegalovirus status with high specificity and sensitivity. Later, an analysis showed that TCR beta chains associated with HLA were more clonally expanded than others that were equally common.

Worth noting for this clone: The antigen is undetermined.

This PCR relied on a set of 60 Vbeta primers and 13 Jbeta primers. The method was immunoSEQ multiplex PCR; TCRdb's version includes in-frame clones alone and lacks a portion of them. The profile shows some 110,000 clones, around 75% of them singletons. The source is a woman younger than 45 in good health and CMV-seronegative. Sequencing used PBMCs.

The CDR3 nucleotides are TGTGCCAGCGGAGACAGGAGAAACACCATATATTTT. Protein: CASGDRRNTIYF. The chain links TRBV25-1 to TRBJ1-3; tentative D call: TRBD1 (6 bases). CDR1 and CDR2 (germline): MGHDK, SYGVNS. The ends were cut back, 8 bases at V and 5 bases at J, with 10 bases in the middle. The CDR3 contains 12 residues.